This TCR beta chain appears in the sequencing data of a study of shared clonotypes between healthy human individuals. CD8 cells regarded as naive lacked CD45RO, were positively chosen for CCR7, and omitted terminally differentiated effector memory CD45RA+ cells. This CDR3 has 11 residues. Trimming stripped 4 bases from V and 6 bases from J, with 4 bases between. From germline, CDR1 is ENHRY and CDR2 SYGVKD. The data were produced by immunoSEQ multiplex PCR, yet TCRdb's version contains in-frame clones alone and is incomplete. Of millions of clones in the sample, just under 95% were seen once. This sequence was found in a man younger than 30 in good health. This rearrangement joins TRBV10-3 to TRBJ2-1; no definite D call. Sequencing input: naive CD8+ T cells sorted from blood. The CDR3, as DNA: TGTGCCATCAGTGGGTCCAATGAGCAGTTCTTC. Its protein is CAISGSNEQFF.